This TCR beta chain is from a study of shared clonotypes between healthy human individuals. Only in-frame clones appear in the TCRdb table, and some are missing; sequencing was by immunoSEQ multiplex PCR. The table includes about 660,000 clones, around 74% detected once. The CDR3 loop spans 11 amino acids. Germline V gene data show CDR1 as MNHEY and CDR2 as SMNVEV (reference sequence). V shed 10 bases and J shed 5 bases, with 9 bases lying between them. This clonotype originated in a woman in her twenties or thirties in good health. This sequence joins TRBV27 and TRBJ1-5; D not certain. The sequenced material came from memory CD4+ T cells sorted from blood. As for subset: CD45RA-negative fraction. The CDR3 spells CATIPHQPQHF. The CDR3, as DNA: TGTGCCACCATCCCTCATCAGCCCCAGCATTTT.